These 17 T cell receptor beta chains came from one sample sequenced in a study of blood T cell repertoires in COVID-19. This table comes from immunoSEQ multiplex PCR, and its TCRdb copy is limited to in-frame clones, with some not included. The sample holds 85,000 to 90,000 clones, around nine tenths seen once. Material: peripheral blood. Receptors originate from an elderly man with active or convalescent COVID-19.

V is TRBV27 and J is TRBJ1-1; 8 bases are a match to TRBD1. With V trimmed by 3 bases and J by 5 bases, 14 bases remained unmatched. Germline V gives CDR1 MNHEY, CDR2 SMNVEV (reference sequence). The CDR3 spans 17 residues. The CDR3 DNA follows: TGTGCCAGCAGTTTCATCGGACAGGGAAAATTCGGAACTGAAGCTTTCTTT. Residues: CASSFIGQGKFGTEAFF.

The V call is TRBV3-1 (or the pseudogene TRBV3-2), the J call TRBJ1-1, with D perhaps matching TRBD1 (5 bases). This CDR3 comprises 12 residues. Germline CDR1 LGHDT, CDR2 YNNKEL (reference sequence). Trimming took off 6 bases at V and 11 bases at J, with 16 bases between the two ends. The DNA of the CDR3 is TGTGCCAGCAGTAAACAGGCGACGCGGGCTTTCTTT. Translation gives CASSKQATRAFF.

The count of this clone is one. The J gene is TRBJ2-2, the V gene TRBV5-3; TRBD2 might be the D (5 bases). TRBV5-3 is classed as an ORF, of uncertain function. V was shortened by 3 bases and J by 5 bases, with 11 bases between the two germline ends. The CDR3 is 14 residues long. CDR3 amino acids: CARSSPSRTGELFF. The CDR3 DNA reads TGTGCCAGAAGCTCCCCTAGCAGGACCGGGGAGCTGTTTTTT.

The genes are TRBV7-2 and TRBJ2-7; D is uncertain. CDR3 length: 17 residues. The ends were cut back, 0 bases at V and 2 bases at J, with 17 bases in the middle. CDR1 is SGHTA and CDR2 is FQGNSA in the germline V gene. The CDR3, as DNA: TGTGCCAGCAGCTTAGCTATGTCAGGATATCTGACCTACGAGCAGTACTTC. As protein: CASSLAMSGYLTYEQYF.

V is TRBV9 and J is TRBJ1-2; 8 bases line up with TRBD1. Unmatched junction bases numbered 9, after V lost 4 bases and J lost 1 base. CDR1 and CDR2 from the germline V gene are SGDLS and YYNGEE. The CDR3 extends over 16 amino acids. The CDR3 DNA follows: TGTGCCAGCAGCTCCCGGACAGGGAGAATTAACTATGGCTACACCTTC. The encoded protein is CASSSRTGRINYGYTF.

This rearrangement joins TRBV5-4 to TRBJ2-7; the D gene is possibly TRBD1 (5 bases). The CDR3 has 14 residues. V shed 1 base and J shed 1 base, with 9 bases lying between them. The germline CDR1 and CDR2 sequences are SGHNT and YYREEE (reference sequence). This CDR3 reads CASSLSQGSYEQYF. Written as DNA, the CDR3 is TGTGCCAGCAGCTTGTCGCAGGGTTCCTACGAGCAGTACTTC. The variable domain in full, with the rest retrieved from reference TRBV5-4 and TRBJ2-7, is ETGVTQSPTHLIKTRGQQVTLRCSSQSGHNTVSWYQQALGQGPQFIFQYYREEENGRGNFPPRFSGLQFPNYSSELNVNALELDDSALYLCASSLSQGSYEQYFGPGTRLTVT.

This CDR3 is CASSFSGTSGTDTQYF. The CDR3 nucleotides read TGCGCCAGCAGCTTCTCCGGGACTAGCGGCACAGATACGCAGTATTTT. The V and J genes are TRBV5-1 and TRBJ2-3; TRBD2 aligns across 10 bases. The CDR3 sequence is 16 residues long. The V and J ends lost 2 bases and 1 base, in that order; junction bases with no gene match: 4. In germline, CDR1 is SGHRS, CDR2 YFSETQ.

This sequence joins TRBV18 and TRBJ1-3; D is uncertain. CDR3 size: 15 residues. Germline CDR1 KGHSH, CDR2 LQKENI. Trimming cost V 5 bases and J 1 base, with 12 bases left between them. The CDR3 here is CASSTSSGSGNTIYF. The CDR3 nucleotides read TGTGCCAGCTCAACTAGTTCGGGATCTGGAAACACCATATATTTT.

The chain joins TRBV30 to TRBJ1-1; 7 bases line up with TRBD1. Trimming removed 4 bases from V and 4 bases from J; junction bases left unmatched: 6. CDR3 length: 13 amino acids. CDR1 and CDR2 (germline): GTSNPN, SVGIG (reference sequence). The chain's CDR3 is CAWKHRGGTEAFF. CDR3 DNA: TGTGCCTGGAAACACAGGGGTGGCACTGAAGCTTTCTTT.

CDR3 nucleotide sequence: TGTGCCAGCTCACCGACGACTAGCACAGATACGCAGTATTTT. Its protein product is CASSPTTSTDTQYF. The chain employs TRBV18 and TRBJ2-3, with D unclear. The V end lost 3 bases, the J end lost 0 bases, and 7 bases lay between the germline ends. The CDR3 runs to 14 residues. Germline V CDR1 and CDR2: KGHSH, LQKENI.

The rearrangement uses TRBV2 and TRBJ2-7; TRBD2 aligns across 11 bases. Per the germline V gene, CDR1 is SNHLY and CDR2 is FYNNEI. With V trimmed by 6 bases and J by 2 bases, 3 bases remained unmatched. The CDR3 spans 14 residues. CDR3 nucleotides: TGTGCCAGCAGCAATAGCGGGAGGGCCTACGAGCAGTACTTC. Protein: CASSNSGRAYEQYF.

V gene TRBV29-1 combines with J gene TRBJ1-2, with a possible D match to TRBD1 (6 bases). Trimming took off 5 bases at V and 4 bases at J, with 8 bases between the two ends. The CDR3 length is 11 residues. Germline values: CDR1 SQVTM, CDR2 ANQGSEA. The CDR3 bases are TGCAGCGTTAAACAGGGCTATGGCTACACCTTC. The encoded protein is CSVKQGYGYTF. The variable domain in full, completed from reference TRBV29-1 and TRBJ1-2, reads SAVISQKPSRDICQRGTSLTIQCQVDSQVTMMFWYRQQPGQSLTLIATANQGSEATYESGFVIDKFPISRPNLTFSTLTVSNMSPEDSSIYLCSVKQGYGYTFGSGTRLTVV.

The chain recombines TRBV7-6 with TRBJ2-5; 8 nucleotides agree with TRBD2. V lost 2 bases to trimming and J lost 5 bases; unmatched junction nucleotides: 10. The germline CDR1 and CDR2 sequences are SGHVS and FNYEAQ. This CDR3 spans 16 amino acids. CDR3 in amino acids: CASSLNGGLESETQYF. The CDR3 DNA sequence: TGTGCCAGCAGCTTAAATGGGGGACTAGAGTCGGAGACCCAGTACTTC.

The chain links TRBV2 to TRBJ1-4; no reliable D call. V lost 4 bases, J lost 8 bases, and 5 bases lay in between. Germline V lookup: CDR1 SNHLY, CDR2 FYNNEI. This CDR3 contains 11 residues. The CDR3 DNA sequence: TGTGCCAGCAGTGCTAGCGAAAAACTGTTTTTT. Its translation is CASSASEKLFF.

This clone has only one observation. The rearrangement uses TRBV9 and TRBJ2-6; weak D call: TRBD2 (5 bases). In germline, CDR1 is SGDLS, CDR2 YYNGEE. V shed 0 bases and J shed 0 bases, with 10 bases lying between them. The CDR3 length is 17 residues. CDR3 coding DNA: TGTGCCAGCAGCGTAGGGCCCGGGGTCTCTGGGGCCAACGTCCTGACTTTC. Its protein is CASSVGPGVSGANVLTF.

The V gene is TRBV29-1, the J gene TRBJ1-5; D may be TRBD1 (6 bases). This CDR3 spans 13 amino acids. CDR1 and CDR2 from the germline V gene are SQVTM and ANQGSEA. V was pared by 3 bases and J by 6 bases, with 12 bases between. CDR3 DNA sequence: TGCAGCGTTGACTCGGGCAGGGGTCAGCCCCAGCATTTT. Its protein is CSVDSGRGQPQHF.

The gene calls are TRBV28 and TRBJ2-1, with D possibly being TRBD1 (6 bases). Germline V gene data show CDR1 as MDHEN and CDR2 as SYDVKM. CDR3 size: 16 residues. Trimming left V 4 bases short and J 0 bases short, with 13 bases between. CDR3 DNA: TGTGCCAGCAGTTCACCGACAGGACTCTCCTACAATGAGCAGTTCTTC. Its translation is CASSSPTGLSYNEQFF.